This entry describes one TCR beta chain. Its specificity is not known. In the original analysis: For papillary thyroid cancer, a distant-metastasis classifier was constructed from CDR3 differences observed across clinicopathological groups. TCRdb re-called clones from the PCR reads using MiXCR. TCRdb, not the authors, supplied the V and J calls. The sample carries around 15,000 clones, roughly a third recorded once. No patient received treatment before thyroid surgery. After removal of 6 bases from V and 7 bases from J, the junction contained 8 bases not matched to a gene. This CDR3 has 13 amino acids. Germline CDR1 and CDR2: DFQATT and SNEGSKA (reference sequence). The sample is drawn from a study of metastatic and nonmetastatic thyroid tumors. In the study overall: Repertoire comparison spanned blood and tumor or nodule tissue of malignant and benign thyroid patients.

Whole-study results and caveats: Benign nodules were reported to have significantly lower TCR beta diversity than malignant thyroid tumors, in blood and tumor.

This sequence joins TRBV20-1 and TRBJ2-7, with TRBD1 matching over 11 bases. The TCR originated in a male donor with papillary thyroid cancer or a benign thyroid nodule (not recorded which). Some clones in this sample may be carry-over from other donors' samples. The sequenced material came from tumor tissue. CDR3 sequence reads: CSATGTGGTEQYF. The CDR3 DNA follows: TGCAGTGCAACCGGGACAGGGGGTACGGAGCAGTACTTC.